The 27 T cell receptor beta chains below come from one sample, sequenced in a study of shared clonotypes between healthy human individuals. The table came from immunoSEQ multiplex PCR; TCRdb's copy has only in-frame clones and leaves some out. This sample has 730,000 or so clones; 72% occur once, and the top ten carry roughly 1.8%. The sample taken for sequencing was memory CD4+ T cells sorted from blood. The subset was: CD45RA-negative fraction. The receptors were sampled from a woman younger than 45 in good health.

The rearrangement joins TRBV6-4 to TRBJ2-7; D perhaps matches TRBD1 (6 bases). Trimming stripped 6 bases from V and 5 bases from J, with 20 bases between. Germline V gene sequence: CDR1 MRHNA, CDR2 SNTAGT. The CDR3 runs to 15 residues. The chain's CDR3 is CASRTGRQNGDEQYF. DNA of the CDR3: TGTGCCAGCAGAACAGGGAGACAAAATGGAGACGAGCAGTACTTC.

CDR3 loop: CASSSRQRGNTGELFF. CDR3 DNA sequence: TGTGCCAGCAGCTCCCGACAGAGGGGGAACACCGGGGAGCTGTTTTTT. The rearrangement links TRBV7-9 to TRBJ2-2, with D perhaps assigned TRBD1 or TRBD2 (5 bases each). V lost 4 bases, J lost 1 base, and 13 bases lay in between. Germline assignment: CDR1 SEHNR and CDR2 FQNEAQ (reference sequence). This CDR3 spans 16 amino acids.

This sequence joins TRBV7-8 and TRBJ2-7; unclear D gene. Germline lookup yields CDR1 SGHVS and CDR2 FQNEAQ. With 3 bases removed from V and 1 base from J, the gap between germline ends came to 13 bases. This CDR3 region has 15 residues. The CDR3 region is CASSLLKRSSYEQYF. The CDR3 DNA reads TGTGCCAGCAGCTTGTTGAAAAGATCTTCCTACGAGCAGTACTTC.

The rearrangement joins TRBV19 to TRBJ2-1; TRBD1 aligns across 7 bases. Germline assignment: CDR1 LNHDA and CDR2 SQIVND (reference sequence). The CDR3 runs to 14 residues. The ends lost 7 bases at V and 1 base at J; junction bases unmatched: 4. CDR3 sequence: CASKTGHSYNEQFF. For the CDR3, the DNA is TGTGCCAGTAAGACAGGGCATTCCTACAATGAGCAGTTCTTC.

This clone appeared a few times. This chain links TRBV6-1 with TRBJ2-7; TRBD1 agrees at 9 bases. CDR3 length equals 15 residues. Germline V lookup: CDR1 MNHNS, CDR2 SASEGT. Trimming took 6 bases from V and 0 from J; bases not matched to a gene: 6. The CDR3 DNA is TGTGCCAGCAGGGCAGGACAGGGGAGCTCCTACGAGCAGTACTTC. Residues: CASRAGQGSSYEQYF.

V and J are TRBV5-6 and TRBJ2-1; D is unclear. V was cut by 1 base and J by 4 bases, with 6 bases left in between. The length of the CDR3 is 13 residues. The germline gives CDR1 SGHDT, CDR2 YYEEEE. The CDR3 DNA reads TGTGCCAGCAGCTTGAGGCTATACAATGAGCAGTTCTTC. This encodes CASSLRLYNEQFF. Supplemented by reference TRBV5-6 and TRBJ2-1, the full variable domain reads DAGVTQSPTHLIKTRGQQVTLRCSPKSGHDTVSWYQQALGQGPQFIFQYYEEEERQRGNFPDRFSGHQFPNYSSELNVNALLLGDSALYLCASSLRLYNEQFFGPGTRLTVL.

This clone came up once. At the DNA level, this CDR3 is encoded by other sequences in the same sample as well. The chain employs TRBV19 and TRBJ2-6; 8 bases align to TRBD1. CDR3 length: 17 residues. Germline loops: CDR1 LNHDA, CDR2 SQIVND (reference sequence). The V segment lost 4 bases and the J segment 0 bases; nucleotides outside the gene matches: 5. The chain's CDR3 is CASSRGQGGSGANVLTF. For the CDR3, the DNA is TGTGCCAGTAGTAGAGGACAGGGAGGCTCTGGGGCCAACGTCCTGACTTTC.

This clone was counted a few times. This chain's CDR3 is CAWSGFGQSLGGSGNTIYF. The CDR3 nucleotides are TGTGCCTGGAGTGGGTTCGGGCAGTCACTAGGAGGCTCTGGAAACACCATATATTTT. The genes are TRBV30 and TRBJ1-3; D not certain. This CDR3 contains 19 residues. The V gene lost 1 base and the J gene lost 0 bases, with 22 bases spanning the gap. CDR1 is GTSNPN and CDR2 is SVGIG in the germline V gene (reference sequence).

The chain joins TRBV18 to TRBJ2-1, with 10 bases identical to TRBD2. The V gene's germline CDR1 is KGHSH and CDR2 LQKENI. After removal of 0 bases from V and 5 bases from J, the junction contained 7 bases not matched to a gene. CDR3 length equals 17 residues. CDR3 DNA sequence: TGTGCCAGCTCACCACCGCTACTAGCGGGACTCGACAATGAGCAGTTCTTC. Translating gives CASSPPLLAGLDNEQFF.

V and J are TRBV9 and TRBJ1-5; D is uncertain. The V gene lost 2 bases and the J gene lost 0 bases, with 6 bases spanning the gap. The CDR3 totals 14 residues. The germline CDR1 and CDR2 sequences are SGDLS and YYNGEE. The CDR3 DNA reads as TGTGCCAGCAGCGTTATGGATAGCAATCAGCCCCAGCATTTT. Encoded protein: CASSVMDSNQPQHF.

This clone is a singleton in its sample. The CDR3 sequence is CASSYERNEQFF. The CDR3, as DNA: TGTGCCAGCAGCTACGAGAGGAATGAGCAGTTCTTC. This chain links TRBV11-2 with TRBJ2-1; no clear D. This CDR3 is built from 12 residues. Trimming shortened V by 4 bases and J by 7 bases, and 8 bases separated the two germline ends. Germline CDR1 is SGHAT and CDR2 is FQNNGV.

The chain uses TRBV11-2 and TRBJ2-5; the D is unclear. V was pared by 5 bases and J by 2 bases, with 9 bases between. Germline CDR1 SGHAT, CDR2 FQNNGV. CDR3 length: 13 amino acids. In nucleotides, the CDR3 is TGTGCCAGCAGCACTACTACTCAAGAGACCCAGTACTTC. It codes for CASSTTTQETQYF. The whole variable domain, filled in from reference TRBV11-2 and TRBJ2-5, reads EAGVAQSPRYKIIEKRQSVAFWCNPISGHATLYWYQQILGQGPKLLIQFQNNGVVDDSQLPKDRFSAERLKGVDSTLKIQPAKLEDSAVYLCASSTTTQETQYFGPGTRLLVL.

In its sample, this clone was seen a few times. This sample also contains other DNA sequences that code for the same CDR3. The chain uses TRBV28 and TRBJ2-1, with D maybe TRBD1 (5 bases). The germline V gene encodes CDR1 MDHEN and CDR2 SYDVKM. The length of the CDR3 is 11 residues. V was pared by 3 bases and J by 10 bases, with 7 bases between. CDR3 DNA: TGTGCCAGCAGTTTTCACAGGGAGCAGTTCTTC. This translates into CASSFHREQFF.

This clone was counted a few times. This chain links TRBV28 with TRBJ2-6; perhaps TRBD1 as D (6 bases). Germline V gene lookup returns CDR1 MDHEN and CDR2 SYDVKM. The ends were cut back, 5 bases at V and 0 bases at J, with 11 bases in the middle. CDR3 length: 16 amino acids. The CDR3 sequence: CASSRDIFSGANVLTF. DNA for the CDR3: TGTGCCAGCAGTCGGGACATCTTCTCTGGGGCCAACGTCCTGACTTTC.

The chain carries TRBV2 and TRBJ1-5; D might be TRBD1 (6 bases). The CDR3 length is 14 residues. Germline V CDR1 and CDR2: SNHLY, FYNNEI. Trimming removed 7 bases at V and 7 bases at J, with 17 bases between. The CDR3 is CASTLGGGGQPQHF. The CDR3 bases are TGTGCCAGCACCCTTGGAGGGGGAGGCCAGCCCCAGCATTTT.

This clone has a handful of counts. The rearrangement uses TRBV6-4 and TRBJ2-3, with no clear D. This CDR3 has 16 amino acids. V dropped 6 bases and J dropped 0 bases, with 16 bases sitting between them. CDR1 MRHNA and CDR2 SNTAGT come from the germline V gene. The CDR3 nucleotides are TGTGCCAGCAGCCGACTCCCAGAAACTAGCACAGATACGCAGTATTTT. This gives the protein CASSRLPETSTDTQYF.

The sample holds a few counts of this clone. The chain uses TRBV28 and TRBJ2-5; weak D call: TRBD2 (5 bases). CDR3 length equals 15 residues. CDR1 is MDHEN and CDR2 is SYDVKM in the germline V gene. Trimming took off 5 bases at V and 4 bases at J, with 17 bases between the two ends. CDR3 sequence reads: CASSGGPRWVETQYF. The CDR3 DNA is TGTGCCAGCAGTGGAGGTCCCAGATGGGTAGAGACCCAGTACTTC.

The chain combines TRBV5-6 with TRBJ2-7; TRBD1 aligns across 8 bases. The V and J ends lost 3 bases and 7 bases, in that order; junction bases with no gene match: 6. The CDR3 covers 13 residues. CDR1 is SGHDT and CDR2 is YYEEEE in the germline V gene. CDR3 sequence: CASSSRQGIEQYF. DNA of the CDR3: TGTGCCAGCAGCTCGAGACAGGGGATAGAGCAGTACTTC.

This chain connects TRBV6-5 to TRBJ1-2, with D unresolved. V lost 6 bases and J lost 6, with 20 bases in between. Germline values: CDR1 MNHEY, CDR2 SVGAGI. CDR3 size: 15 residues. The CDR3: CASSLDRLLSHGYTF. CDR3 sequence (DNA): TGTGCCAGCAGCCTTGATCGCCTGCTGTCTCATGGCTACACCTTC.

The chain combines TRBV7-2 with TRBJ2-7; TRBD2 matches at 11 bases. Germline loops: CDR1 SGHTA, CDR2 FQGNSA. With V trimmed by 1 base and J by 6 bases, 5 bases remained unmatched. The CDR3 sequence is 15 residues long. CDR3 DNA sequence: TGTGCCAGCAGCTTAGAGGGGCTAGCGGGAGGCGAGCAGTACTTC. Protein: CASSLEGLAGGEQYF.

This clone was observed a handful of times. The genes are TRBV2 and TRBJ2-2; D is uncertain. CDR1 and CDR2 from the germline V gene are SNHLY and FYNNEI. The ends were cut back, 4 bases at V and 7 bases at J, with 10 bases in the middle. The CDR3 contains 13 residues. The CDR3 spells CASSVPDGGELFF. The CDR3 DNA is TGTGCCAGCAGTGTTCCCGATGGCGGGGAGCTGTTTTTT. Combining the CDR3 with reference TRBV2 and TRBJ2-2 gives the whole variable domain EPEVTQTPSHQVTQMGQEVILRCVPISNHLYFYWYRQILGQKVEFLVSFYNNEISEKSEIFDDQFSVERPDGSNFTLKIRSTKLEDSAMYFCASSVPDGGELFFGEGSRLTVL.

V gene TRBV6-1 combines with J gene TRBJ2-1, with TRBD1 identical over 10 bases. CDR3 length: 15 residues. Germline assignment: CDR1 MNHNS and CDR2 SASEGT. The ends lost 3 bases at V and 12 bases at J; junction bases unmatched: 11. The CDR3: CASSDPGQGLFAQFF. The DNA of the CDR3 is TGTGCCAGCAGTGACCCGGGACAGGGGCTGTTCGCGCAGTTCTTC.

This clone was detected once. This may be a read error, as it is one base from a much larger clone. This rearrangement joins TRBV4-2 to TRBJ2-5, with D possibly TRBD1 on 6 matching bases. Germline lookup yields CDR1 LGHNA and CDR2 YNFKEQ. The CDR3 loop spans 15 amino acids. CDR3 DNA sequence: TGTGCCAGCAGCTTGGTGGGACACTCTCAAGAGGCCCAGTACTTC. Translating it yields CASSLVGHSQEAQYF.

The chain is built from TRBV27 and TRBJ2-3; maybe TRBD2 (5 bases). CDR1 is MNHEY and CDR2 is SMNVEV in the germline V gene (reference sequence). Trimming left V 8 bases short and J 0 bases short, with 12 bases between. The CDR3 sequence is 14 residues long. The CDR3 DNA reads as TGTGCCAGCGCCTGGCGGACTAGCACAGATACGCAGTATTTT. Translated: CASAWRTSTDTQYF.

The CDR3 spells CASSPPIQTTSAGEQFF. In DNA form, the CDR3 reads TGTGCCAGCTCACCTCCAATCCAGACGACCTCAGCGGGTGAGCAGTTCTTC. The V gene is TRBV18, the J gene TRBJ2-1, with a weak D call TRBD2 (6 bases). Germline V gives CDR1 KGHSH, CDR2 LQKENI. CDR3 length: 17 residues. V was cut by 3 bases and J by 9 bases, with 24 bases left in between.

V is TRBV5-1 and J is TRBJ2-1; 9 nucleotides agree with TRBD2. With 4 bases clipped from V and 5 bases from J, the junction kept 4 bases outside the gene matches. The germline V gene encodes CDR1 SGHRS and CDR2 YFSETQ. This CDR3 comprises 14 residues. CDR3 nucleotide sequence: TGCGCCAGCAGCGTAGCGGGAGCGAACAATGAGCAGTTCTTC. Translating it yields CASSVAGANNEQFF.

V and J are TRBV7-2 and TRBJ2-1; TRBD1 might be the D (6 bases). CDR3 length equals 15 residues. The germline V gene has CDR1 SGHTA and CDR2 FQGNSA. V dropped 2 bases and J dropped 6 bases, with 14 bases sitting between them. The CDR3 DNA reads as TGTGCCAGCAGCTTATGGGGACAATCGGTCAATGAGCAGTTCTTC. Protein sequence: CASSLWGQSVNEQFF.